This T cell receptor (beta chain) was obtained from a study of cytomegalovirus exposure and HLA in healthy donors. The wider study: Researchers found that roughly 81% of about 400 genotyped donors fell within the Caucasian-associated ancestry cluster. Study-wide points: Rarity marked most TCR sequences, yet some public TCRs occurred in many donors. The listing of about 150 TCR beta chains classed them as cytomegalovirus-associated. TCR beta sequences reportedly predicted most subjects' HLA-A and HLA-B alleles accurately.

The PCR employed 60 Vbeta primers together with 13 Jbeta primers. TCRdb's copy holds only in-frame clones and misses some; the assay was immunoSEQ multiplex PCR. The repertoire holds fewer than 100,000 clones, with around 74% as singletons. This CDR3 contains 15 residues. Deletions cut 5 bases from V and 3 bases from J, with 14 bases between. Germline V CDR1 and CDR2: SGHDT, YYEEEE. On this clone itself: Antigen unknown.

V is TRBV5-6 and J is TRBJ2-2; D is possibly TRBD2 (7 bases). Sample: PBMCs. This TCR derives from a man aged 40-49 years in good health and CMV-seropositive. CDR3 amino acids: CASRREGGDTGELFF. The CDR3 DNA reads TGTGCCAGCAGGCGGGAAGGGGGGGACACCGGGGAGCTGTTTTTT. Based on the CDR3 plus reference TRBV5-6 and TRBJ2-2, the full variable domain is DAGVTQSPTHLIKTRGQQVTLRCSPKSGHDTVSWYQQALGQGPQFIFQYYEEEERQRGNFPDRFSGHQFPNYSSELNVNALLLGDSALYLCASRREGGDTGELFFGEGSRLTVL.